What follows are 9 T cell receptor beta chains derived from one specimen sequenced in a study of OX40 agonist ivuxolimab in advanced cancers. Receptor libraries were prepared by the immunoSEQ multiplex PCR assay. Imported from immuneACCESS, the table was reduced by TCRdb to in-frame sequences with V and J called. These copies leave out some clones; in studies compared against another copy, an unresolved V gene accounts for under half, and the cause of the remainder is not known. A total of 95,000 to 150,000 clones appear in this sample, over 85% of them only once. Over 0.15% of the sample is taken by the ten largest. The specimen comprised CD4+ or CD8+ T cells sorted from blood, sampled in a trial of the OX40 agonist ivuxolimab. These receptors came from an adult with an advanced solid tumor such as melanoma, head and neck, liver or kidney cancer.

V and J are TRBV2 and TRBJ2-1; D is undetermined. The CDR3 extends over 13 amino acids. Germline CDR1 is SNHLY and CDR2 is FYNNEI. Trimming took 4 bases from V and 6 from J, leaving 10 bases between them. The CDR3: CASSGNRGNEQFF. CDR3 sequence (DNA): TGTGCCAGCAGTGGAAATAGAGGCAATGAGCAGTTCTTC. Supplemented by reference TRBV2 and TRBJ2-1, the full variable domain reads EPEVTQTPSHQVTQMGQEVILRCVPISNHLYFYWYRQILGQKVEFLVSFYNNEISEKSEIFDDQFSVERPDGSNFTLKIRSTKLEDSAMYFCASSGNRGNEQFFGPGTRLTVL.

This clone is a singleton in its sample. This chain uses TRBV4-1 with TRBJ1-5; tentatively, D is TRBD1 (5 bases). Deletions cut 1 base from V and 0 bases from J, with 16 bases between. CDR1 and CDR2 from the germline V gene are MGHRA and YSYEKL. This CDR3 has 18 residues. This CDR3 is CASSQGNPGPYSNQPQHF. CDR3 coding DNA: TGCGCCAGCAGCCAAGGTAATCCGGGACCCTATAGCAATCAGCCCCAGCATTTT.

The rearrangement uses TRBV28 and TRBJ1-2; 8 bases map to TRBD1. J was trimmed by 1 base and V by 4 bases; bases with no gene match: 2. The length of the CDR3 is 14 residues. Looked up from germline, CDR1 is MDHEN and CDR2 is SYDVKM. The CDR3 here is CASSSGGDNYGYTF. CDR3 DNA: TGTGCCAGCAGTTCAGGGGGCGATAACTATGGCTACACCTTC.

The V call is TRBV19, the J call TRBJ1-1; D not certain. The CDR3 is made up of 14 amino acids. Germline V gene data show CDR1 as LNHDA and CDR2 as SQIVND (reference sequence). Trimming pared 5 bases from V and 1 base from J, leaving 11 bases between. In nucleotides, the CDR3 is TGTGCCAGTAGTGCCTCCTTGTCGAACACTGAAGCTTTCTTT. It is translated as CASSASLSNTEAFF.

The chain carries TRBV5-4 and TRBJ2-3; the D gene is possibly TRBD1 (7 bases). The V end lost 4 bases, the J end lost 4 bases, and 16 bases lay between the germline ends. The CDR3 has 15 amino acids. Germline CDR1 reads SGHNT; CDR2 reads YYREEE (reference sequence). CDR3 DNA sequence: TGTGCCAGCAGCGCGGCAGGGGGAGGTGCAGATACGCAGTATTTT. Its protein is CASSAAGGGADTQYF.

The chain employs TRBV7-5 and TRBJ1-5; the DNA was not used to check the table's D call, TRBD1. TRBV7-5 has pseudogene status. The length of the CDR3 is 20 residues. The CDR3 DNA sequence: TGTGCCAGAAGCTTCACAGGGGGGATCTATTCTTCCAATAGCAATCAGCCCCAGCATTTT. Its protein is CARSFTGGIYSSNSNQPQHF.

The V and J genes are TRBV7-3 and TRBJ2-1, with 16 bases matching TRBD2. J was trimmed by 5 bases and V by 4 bases; bases with no gene match: 5. Germline lookup yields CDR1 SGHTA and CDR2 FQGTGA. This CDR3 spans 17 amino acids. This CDR3 is CASSWGLAGGADNEQFF. CDR3 nucleotides: TGTGCCAGCAGCTGGGGACTAGCGGGAGGGGCCGACAATGAGCAGTTCTTC.

This chain uses TRBV19 with TRBJ1-6; tentatively, D is TRBD1 (5 bases). Trimming took off 6 bases at V and 16 bases at J, with 16 bases between the two ends. This CDR3 region has 12 residues. Germline CDR1 is LNHDA and CDR2 is SQIVND (reference sequence). CDR3 bases: TGTGCCAGTAGGCCCCCCGGGGGACCTCTCCACTTT. Protein sequence: CASRPPGGPLHF.

This sequence joins TRBV10-2 and TRBJ1-2; weak D call: TRBD1 (5 bases). This CDR3 contains 13 residues. Trimming pared 11 bases from V and 7 bases from J, leaving 20 bases between. Germline values: CDR1 WSHSY, CDR2 SAAADI. CDR3 sequence: CAAMGETLRGYTF. CDR3 DNA sequence: TGCGCCGCAATGGGGGAAACGCTTCGTGGCTACACCTTC.